A selection of T cell receptor beta chains follows, all from one sample in a study of identical twins. TCRdb processed the 5' RACE reads anew with MiXCR; each CDR3 protein has one entry. The table shows about 530,000 distinct CDR3 sequences, with around 15% occurring only once. These same data were also listed under a study on yellow fever vaccine responses in identical twins.

Sequenced sample: CD4+ T cells sorted from blood. Receptor source: a woman aged 18-30 years in good health. Both conserved end residues are part of each CDR3. The D gene is left open where the match is weak. Where a row states a size, it is once, few, many or the class of an expanded clone; other rows omit it.

CDR3nt,CDR3aa,abundance,len,d_gene,v_gene,j_gene
TGTGCCAGCAGCGGAGGCAACCGTAGGGACTTACTGTTTTTT,CASSGGNRRDLLFF,.,14,.,TRBV6-2/TRBV6-3,TRBJ1-4
TGTGCCAGCAGTTCAACAGGGTTCCCTGAAGCTTTCTTT,CASSSTGFPEAFF,few,13,.,TRBV6-5,TRBJ1-1
TGCAGTGCTAGAGGGGGATTAAGACAGGACCTTAGCGGGGTCCGGGAGCAGTACTTC,CSARGGLRQDLSGVREQYF,.,19,TRBD2,TRBV20-1,TRBJ2-7
TGTGCCAGCAGTGGTAGCGCTCGCTACAATGAGCAGTTCTTC,CASSGSARYNEQFF,few,14,.,TRBV25-1,TRBJ2-1
TGTGCCACCAGCAGGACCCGGGACGTCGTTTATGGCTACACCTTC,CATSRTRDVVYGYTF,many,15,.,TRBV15,TRBJ1-2
TGTGCCAGCAGCTTAGCGCGTAGTAGCGGGGGGTACAATGAGCAGTTCTTC,CASSLARSSGGYNEQFF,.,17,TRBD2,TRBV7-6,TRBJ2-1
TGTGCCAGCAGTCCCCCTGGACTAGCGGGAGTTGGAGATACGCAGTATTTT,CASSPPGLAGVGDTQYF,.,17,TRBD2,TRBV12-3/TRBV12-4,TRBJ2-3
TGCGCCAGCAGTGATCTCGCGGGAGGGCCCTCAGCAGATACGCAGTATTTT,CASSDLAGGPSADTQYF,.,17,TRBD2,TRBV10-2,TRBJ2-3
TGCAGTGCACGACAGGGGGCGAGTGAGCAGTACTTC,CSARQGASEQYF,.,12,TRBD1,TRBV20-1,TRBJ2-7
TGTGCCAGCAGTAGGGGTGGGGGAGTAGGTGAGCAGTTCTTC,CASSRGGGVGEQFF,.,14,.,TRBV25-1,TRBJ2-1
TGTGCCAGCAGCCCTGGGACAAAACAAGAGACCCAGTACTTC,CASSPGTKQETQYF,few,14,.,TRBV3-1,TRBJ2-5
TGCGCCAGCAGCTTTGCCGCTTCAGATACGCAGTATTTT,CASSFAASDTQYF,few,13,.,TRBV5-1,TRBJ2-3
TGTGCCAGCAGCTTATCTAAAAGCGGGAGAGGTTCCTACAATGAGCAGTTCTTC,CASSLSKSGRGSYNEQFF,few,18,TRBD2,TRBV11-2,TRBJ2-1
TGTGCCAGCAGTTTAAAAGGGGGCGGAGTCACAGATACGCAGTATTTT,CASSLKGGGVTDTQYF,few,16,TRBD1,TRBV12-3/TRBV12-4,TRBJ2-3
TGTGCCAGCAGCCGGGCCTCCGGGACAGGGGGCAATGAGCAGTTCTTC,CASSRASGTGGNEQFF,.,16,TRBD1,TRBV3-1,TRBJ2-1
TGTGCCAGCAGTTCTGAGCGGTTCACAGATACGCAGTATTTT,CASSSERFTDTQYF,few,14,.,TRBV12-3/TRBV12-4,TRBJ2-3
TGTGCCAGCACCCCGTCTAGCGGCACAGATACGCAGTATTTT,CASTPSSGTDTQYF,.,14,.,TRBV7-3,TRBJ2-3
TGTGCCAGCAGCCATTGGACAGGGTTGACTACAGATACGCAGTATTTT,CASSHWTGLTTDTQYF,.,16,TRBD1,TRBV3-1,TRBJ2-3
TGCAGCGTTCCCCGAGGGGTCAACGAGCAGTACTTC,CSVPRGVNEQYF,few,12,.,TRBV29-1,TRBJ2-7
TGTGCCAGCAGCTTTCAAGGGTGGCGCACCGGGGAGCTGTTTTTT,CASSFQGWRTGELFF,.,15,.,TRBV11-2,TRBJ2-2
TGTGCCAGCAGTTTAGGACTAGCGGGGGTCCTTAATGAGCAGTTCTTC,CASSLGLAGVLNEQFF,few,16,TRBD2,TRBV27,TRBJ2-1
TGTGCCAGCAGTTCTACGACAGTGCAAGAGACCCAGTACTTC,CASSSTTVQETQYF,.,14,.,TRBV6-5,TRBJ2-5
TGTGCCAGCAGTCGGGAGAGAGACCAGTACTTC,CASSRERDQYF,.,11,.,TRBV6-6,TRBJ2-5
TGTGCCAGCAGCCATAATAATTCACCCCTCCACTTT,CASSHNNSPLHF,many,12,.,TRBV14,TRBJ1-6
TGTGCCAGCAGCCCGAGGGACAGGGGGCGCCCTGAAGCTTTCTTT,CASSPRDRGRPEAFF,.,15,TRBD1,TRBV7-2,TRBJ1-1
TGTGCCAGCAGCTTAGATCTAGGGCAAGGTGAGCAGTTCTTC,CASSLDLGQGEQFF,.,14,.,TRBV11-3,TRBJ2-1
TGTGCCAGCAGCTTAACGGTACCCAGCTACGAGCAGTACTTC,CASSLTVPSYEQYF,.,14,.,TRBV7-8,TRBJ2-7
TGTGCCAGCAACACCGAACAGGGGGGCCCCTACAATGAGCAGTTCTTC,CASNTEQGGPYNEQFF,few,16,TRBD1,TRBV27,TRBJ2-1
TGCAGTGCTAGCCCCCTCTTGACAGGGGGCCAAGAGACCCAGTACTTC,CSASPLLTGGQETQYF,.,16,TRBD1,TRBV20-1,TRBJ2-5
TGTGCCAGCAGTTTATGGACGATCGGGACTAGCGGGGGGGCCCTAAAGACCCAGTACTTC,CASSLWTIGTSGGALKTQYF,few,20,TRBD2,TRBV28,TRBJ2-5
TGCGCCAGCAGGCGTCTAGCGGGTTCGGCAGATACGCAGTATTTT,CASRRLAGSADTQYF,.,15,TRBD2,TRBV5-1,TRBJ2-3
TGTGCCAGCCGTCGAACCCAGGGAGGGTACACCTTC,CASRRTQGGYTF,.,12,.,TRBV12-3/TRBV12-4,TRBJ1-2
TGTGCCAGCAGCCACGGACAGGGCTTGGCGTACGAGCAGTACTTC,CASSHGQGLAYEQYF,.,15,TRBD1,TRBV7-9,TRBJ2-7
TGTGCCAGCAGTTACGGGGCGGGAGGGCCGAGCAATGAGCAGTTCTTC,CASSYGAGGPSNEQFF,few,16,TRBD2,TRBV6-5,TRBJ2-1
TGTGCCAGTAGGACTAGGCCCACCGGGGAGCTGTTTTTT,CASRTRPTGELFF,.,13,.,TRBV19,TRBJ2-2
TGTGCCAGCCGGCGGGCAGATACGCAGTATTTT,CASRRADTQYF,many,11,.,TRBV12-3/TRBV12-4,TRBJ2-3
TGTGCCAGCAAACCGGGGGGGCGCGTCGGTTCACCCCTCCACTTT,CASKPGGRVGSPLHF,.,15,.,TRBV2,TRBJ1-6
TGTGCCAGCAGCGTTAGCGGCACAGATACGCAGTATTTT,CASSVSGTDTQYF,.,13,.,TRBV11-2,TRBJ2-3
TGCAGCGTTGCTGGCAGGGGGAACAATGAGCAGTTCTTC,CSVAGRGNNEQFF,many,13,TRBD1,TRBV29-1,TRBJ2-1
TGTGCCAGCAGGGCGGACAGTGGCACTGAAGCTTTCTTT,CASRADSGTEAFF,few,13,.,TRBV6-6,TRBJ1-1
TGTGCCACCGCTTTGGGGGATCGGCAGCCCCAGCATTTT,CATALGDRQPQHF,many,13,.,TRBV24-1,TRBJ1-5
TGTGCCAGCAGCCCGCTCCACCAAGAGACCCAGTACTTC,CASSPLHQETQYF,few,13,.,TRBV3-1,TRBJ2-5
TGTGCCAGCAGTGAGGTGCCTAGCGGGAGTAGCTACGAGCAGTACTTC,CASSEVPSGSSYEQYF,.,16,TRBD2,TRBV2,TRBJ2-7
TGTGCCAGCAGACTGACAGGGTTAATGGAGACCCAGTACTTC,CASRLTGLMETQYF,few,14,TRBD1,TRBV28,TRBJ2-5
TGTGCCAGCAGTTTCGTTAGCGGGATATACGAGCAGTACTTC,CASSFVSGIYEQYF,few,14,TRBD2,TRBV12-3/TRBV12-4,TRBJ2-7
TGTGCCTGCTGCCATTCAGCAGAGAGCACAGATACGCAGTATTTT,CACCHSAESTDTQYF,.,15,.,TRBV3-1,TRBJ2-3
TGTGCCAGCTCACCACCGGATTCCACTGAAGCTTTCTTT,CASSPPDSTEAFF,few,13,.,TRBV18,TRBJ1-1
TGTGCCATCAGCGCAAACAGAGTCACCGGGGAGCTGTTTTTT,CAISANRVTGELFF,.,14,.,TRBV10-3,TRBJ2-2
TGTGCCAGCAGTTTTCGGGGGATAAGCACAGATACGCAGTATTTT,CASSFRGISTDTQYF,few,15,.,TRBV27,TRBJ2-3
TGTGCCAGCAGCCGCTCGGGTCGTCGAGAGACCCAGTACTTC,CASSRSGRRETQYF,many,14,.,TRBV12-3/TRBV12-4,TRBJ2-5
TGTGCCAGCAGTGACCCCAGGGGTGGAGAGACCCAGTACTTC,CASSDPRGGETQYF,.,14,.,TRBV2,TRBJ2-5
TGTGCCAGCAGTCACGGGGGGGTGTTCTACGAGCAGTACTTC,CASSHGGVFYEQYF,few,14,TRBD2,TRBV6-2/TRBV6-3,TRBJ2-7
TGTGCCAGCAGCCCATCTTATCTAGTGGGGACGAGAGGTGAGCAGTACTTC,CASSPSYLVGTRGEQYF,.,17,.,TRBV7-9,TRBJ2-7
TGCAGTGCCCCGTGGGGGCAAGCTAACTATGGCTACACCTTC,CSAPWGQANYGYTF,few,14,.,TRBV20-1,TRBJ1-2
TGCGCCAGCAGTTATAGCGGCGCCGACAATGAGCAGTTCTTC,CASSYSGADNEQFF,few,14,.,TRBV4-1,TRBJ2-1